This T cell receptor beta chain was captured in a study of shared clonotypes between healthy human individuals. For the study at large: Those who served as donors were two women and three men between the ages of 18 and 49. There were three CD4 naive, three CD4 memory, two CD8 naive and one CD8 memory plates per donor. General study points: In the sorted subsets, rarefaction showed sequencing was incomplete despite large depth.

Trimming pared 6 bases from V and 2 bases from J, leaving 16 bases between. The CDR3 spans 15 residues. Looked up from germline, CDR1 is MNHNS and CDR2 is SASEGT. Of note for this clone: Its antigen remains unidentified.

Repertoires were generated with immunoSEQ multiplex PCR, while TCRdb's copy carries only in-frame clones and drops some. This table has 2 million to 2.5 million clones, 93% appearing once. Into CD45RA+ naive and CD45RA-negative memory subsets, the CD4+ cells were split. V is TRBV6-1 and J is TRBJ1-2; D gene unclear. This sequence was found in a man between 18 and 29 years old in good health. Some clones in this sample may be carry-over from other donors' samples. Sequencing was performed on naive CD4+ T cells from PBMCs. Subset in this sample: CD45RA+ positively selected. Here the CDR3 DNA reads TGTGCCAGCAGAGAAACACCGGGTTTCAACTATGGCTACACCTTC. It is translated as CASRETPGFNYGYTF.